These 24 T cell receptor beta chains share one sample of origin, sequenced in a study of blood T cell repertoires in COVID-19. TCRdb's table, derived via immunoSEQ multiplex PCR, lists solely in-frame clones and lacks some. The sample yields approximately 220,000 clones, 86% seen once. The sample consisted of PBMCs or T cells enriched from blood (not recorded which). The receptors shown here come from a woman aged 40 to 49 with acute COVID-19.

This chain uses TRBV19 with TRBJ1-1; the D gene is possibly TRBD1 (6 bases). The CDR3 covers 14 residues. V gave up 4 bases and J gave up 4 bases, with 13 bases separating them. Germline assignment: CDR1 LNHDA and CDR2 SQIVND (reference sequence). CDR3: CASSTLGGGTEAFF. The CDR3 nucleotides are TGTGCCAGTAGTACCCTAGGGGGGGGCACTGAAGCTTTCTTT.

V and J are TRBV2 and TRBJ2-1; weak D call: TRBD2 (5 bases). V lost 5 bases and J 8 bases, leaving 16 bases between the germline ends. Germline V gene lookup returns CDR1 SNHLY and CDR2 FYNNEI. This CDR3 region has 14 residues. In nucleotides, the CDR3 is TGTGCCAGCAGTCCGCGGACTGTGGGCGATGAGCAGTTCTTC. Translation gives CASSPRTVGDEQFF.

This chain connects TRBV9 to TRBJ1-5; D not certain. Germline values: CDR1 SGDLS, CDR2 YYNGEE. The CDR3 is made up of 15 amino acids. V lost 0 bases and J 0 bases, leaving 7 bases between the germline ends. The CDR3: CASSVGAYSNQPQHF. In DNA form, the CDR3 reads TGTGCCAGCAGCGTAGGAGCCTATAGCAATCAGCCCCAGCATTTT.

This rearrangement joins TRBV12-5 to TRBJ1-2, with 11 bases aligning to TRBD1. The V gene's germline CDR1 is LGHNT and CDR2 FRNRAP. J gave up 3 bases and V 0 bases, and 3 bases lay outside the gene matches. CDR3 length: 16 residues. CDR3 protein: CASGLVLDRGHYGYTF. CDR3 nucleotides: TGTGCTAGTGGTTTGGTACTGGACAGGGGGCACTATGGCTACACCTTC.

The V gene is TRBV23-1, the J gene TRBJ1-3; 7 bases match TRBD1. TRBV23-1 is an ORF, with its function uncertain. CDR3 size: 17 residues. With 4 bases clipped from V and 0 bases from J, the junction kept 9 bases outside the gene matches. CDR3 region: CASSRLWDSRSGNTIYF. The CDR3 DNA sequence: TGCGCCAGCAGTCGATTGTGGGACAGCCGCTCTGGAAACACCATATATTTT.

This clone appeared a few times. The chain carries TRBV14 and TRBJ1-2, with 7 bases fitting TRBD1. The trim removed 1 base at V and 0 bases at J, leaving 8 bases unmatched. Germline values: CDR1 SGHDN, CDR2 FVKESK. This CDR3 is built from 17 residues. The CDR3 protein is CASSQAPGQITNYGYTF. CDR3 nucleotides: TGTGCCAGCAGCCAAGCACCGGGACAGATAACTAACTATGGCTACACCTTC.

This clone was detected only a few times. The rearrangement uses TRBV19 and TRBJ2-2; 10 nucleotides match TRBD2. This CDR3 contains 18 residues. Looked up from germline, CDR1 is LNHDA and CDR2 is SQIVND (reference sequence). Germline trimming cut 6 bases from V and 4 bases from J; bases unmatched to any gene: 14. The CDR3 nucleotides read TGTGCCAGTAGCCTCCCGAAGCGGGGGGGCCCGGGCACCGGGGAGCTGTTTTTT. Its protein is CASSLPKRGGPGTGELFF.

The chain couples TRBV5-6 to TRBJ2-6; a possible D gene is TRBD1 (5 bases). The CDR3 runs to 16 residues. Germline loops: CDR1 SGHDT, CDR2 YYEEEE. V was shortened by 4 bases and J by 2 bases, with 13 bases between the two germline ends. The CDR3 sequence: CASSMTAKAGANVLTF. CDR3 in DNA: TGTGCCAGCAGCATGACAGCAAAGGCTGGGGCCAACGTCCTGACTTTC.

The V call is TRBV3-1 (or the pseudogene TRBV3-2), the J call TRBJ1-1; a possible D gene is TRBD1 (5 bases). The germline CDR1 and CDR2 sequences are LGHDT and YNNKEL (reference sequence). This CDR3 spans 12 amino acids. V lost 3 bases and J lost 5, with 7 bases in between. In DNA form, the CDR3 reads TGTGCCAGCAGCCATCGGGGGACTGAAGCTTTCTTT. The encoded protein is CASSHRGTEAFF.

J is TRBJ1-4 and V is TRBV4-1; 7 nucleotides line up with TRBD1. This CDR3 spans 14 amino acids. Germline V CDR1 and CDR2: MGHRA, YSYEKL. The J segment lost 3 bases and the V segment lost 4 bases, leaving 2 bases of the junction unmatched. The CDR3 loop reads CASSPDRANEKLFF. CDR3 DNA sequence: TGCGCCAGCAGCCCAGACAGGGCTAATGAAAAACTGTTTTTT.

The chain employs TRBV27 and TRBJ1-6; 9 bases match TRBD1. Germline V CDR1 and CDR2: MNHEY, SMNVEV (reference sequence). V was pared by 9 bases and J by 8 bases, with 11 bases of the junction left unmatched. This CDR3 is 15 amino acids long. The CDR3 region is CASLITGGIDSPLHF. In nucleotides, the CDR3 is TGTGCCAGTTTAATCACAGGGGGCATTGATTCACCCCTCCACTTT.

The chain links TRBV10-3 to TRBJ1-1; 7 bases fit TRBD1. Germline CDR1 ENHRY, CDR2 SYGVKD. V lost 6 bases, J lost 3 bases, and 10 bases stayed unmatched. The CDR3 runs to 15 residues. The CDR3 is CAIRPTGEWDTEAFF. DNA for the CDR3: TGTGCCATCAGGCCTACAGGGGAATGGGACACTGAAGCTTTCTTT.

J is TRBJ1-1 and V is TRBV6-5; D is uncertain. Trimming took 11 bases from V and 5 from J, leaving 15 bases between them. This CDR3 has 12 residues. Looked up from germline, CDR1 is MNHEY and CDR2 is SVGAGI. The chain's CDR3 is CADPQIRTEAFF. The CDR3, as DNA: TGTGCCGACCCACAGATAAGGACTGAAGCTTTCTTT.

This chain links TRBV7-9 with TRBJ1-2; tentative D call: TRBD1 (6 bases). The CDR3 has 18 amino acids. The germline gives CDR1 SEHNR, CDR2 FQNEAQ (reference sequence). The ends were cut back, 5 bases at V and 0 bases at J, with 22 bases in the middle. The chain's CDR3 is CASSISRDTFLTNYGYTF. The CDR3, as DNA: TGTGCCAGCAGCATAAGCCGGGACACCTTCCTCACTAACTATGGCTACACCTTC.

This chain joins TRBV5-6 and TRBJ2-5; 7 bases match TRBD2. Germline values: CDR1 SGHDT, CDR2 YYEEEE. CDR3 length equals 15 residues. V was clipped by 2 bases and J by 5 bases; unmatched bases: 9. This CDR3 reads CASSFGPGGGETQYF. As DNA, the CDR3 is TGTGCCAGCAGCTTTGGACCGGGAGGTGGTGAGACCCAGTACTTC.

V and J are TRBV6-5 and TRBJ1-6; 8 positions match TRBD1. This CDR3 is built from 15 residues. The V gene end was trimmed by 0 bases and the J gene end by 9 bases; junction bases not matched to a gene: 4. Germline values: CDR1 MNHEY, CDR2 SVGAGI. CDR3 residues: CASSYSTQGASPLHF. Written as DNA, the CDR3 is TGTGCCAGCAGTTACTCGACCCAGGGGGCTTCACCCCTCCACTTT.

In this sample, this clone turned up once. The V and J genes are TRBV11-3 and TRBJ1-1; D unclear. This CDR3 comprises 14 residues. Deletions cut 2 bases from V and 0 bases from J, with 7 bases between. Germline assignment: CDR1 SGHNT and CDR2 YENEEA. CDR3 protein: CASSLRGLNTEAFF. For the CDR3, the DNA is TGTGCCAGCAGCTTACGAGGCCTGAACACTGAAGCTTTCTTT.

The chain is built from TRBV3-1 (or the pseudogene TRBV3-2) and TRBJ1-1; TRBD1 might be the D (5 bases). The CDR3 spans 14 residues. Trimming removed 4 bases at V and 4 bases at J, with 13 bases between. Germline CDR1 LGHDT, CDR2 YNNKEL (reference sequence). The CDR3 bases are TGTGCCAGCAGCCTTAGGGGAGGTGGCACTGAAGCTTTCTTT. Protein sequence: CASSLRGGGTEAFF.

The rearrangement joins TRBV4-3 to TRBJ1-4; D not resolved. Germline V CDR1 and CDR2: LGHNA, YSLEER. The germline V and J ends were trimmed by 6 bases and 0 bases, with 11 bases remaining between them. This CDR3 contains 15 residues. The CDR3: CASSDGAATNEKLFF. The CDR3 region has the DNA TGCGCCAGCAGTGATGGAGCAGCAACTAATGAAAAACTGTTTTTT.

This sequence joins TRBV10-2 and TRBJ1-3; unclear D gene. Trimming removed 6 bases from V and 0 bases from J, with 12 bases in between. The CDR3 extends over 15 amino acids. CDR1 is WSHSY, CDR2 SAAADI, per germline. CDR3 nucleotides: TGCGCCAGCAGCCCGACTGGATCCTCTGGAAACACCATATATTTT. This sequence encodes CASSPTGSSGNTIYF.

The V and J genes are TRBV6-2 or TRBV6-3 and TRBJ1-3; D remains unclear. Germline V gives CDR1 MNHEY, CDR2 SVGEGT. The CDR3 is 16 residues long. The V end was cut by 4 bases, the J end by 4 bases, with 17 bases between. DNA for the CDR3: TGTGCCAGCAGTTGGGCAGGTTCGCGAAGCGGAAACACCATATATTTT. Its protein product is CASSWAGSRSGNTIYF.

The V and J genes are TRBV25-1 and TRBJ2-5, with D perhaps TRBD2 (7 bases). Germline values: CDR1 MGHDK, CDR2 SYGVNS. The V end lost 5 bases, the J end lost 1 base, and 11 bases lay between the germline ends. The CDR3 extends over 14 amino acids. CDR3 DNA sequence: TGTGCCAGCAGTAGGGGGGGGGTCCAAGAGACCCAGTACTTC. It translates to CASSRGGVQETQYF.

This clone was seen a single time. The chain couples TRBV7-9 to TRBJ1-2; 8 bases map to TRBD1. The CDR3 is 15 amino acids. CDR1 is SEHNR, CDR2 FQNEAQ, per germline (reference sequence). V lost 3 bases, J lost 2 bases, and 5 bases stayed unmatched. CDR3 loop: CASSFTGGDNYGYTF. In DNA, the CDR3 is TGTGCCAGCAGCTTCACAGGGGGAGACAACTATGGCTACACCTTC.

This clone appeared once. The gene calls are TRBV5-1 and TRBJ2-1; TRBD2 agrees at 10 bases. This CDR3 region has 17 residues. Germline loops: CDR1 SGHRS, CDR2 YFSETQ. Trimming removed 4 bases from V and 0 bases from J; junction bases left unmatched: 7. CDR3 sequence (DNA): TGCGCCAGCAGCCCTGGACTAGCGGCGAGCTCCTACAATGAGCAGTTCTTC. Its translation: CASSPGLAASSYNEQFF.